The 13 T cell receptor beta chains listed next were all sequenced from one sample in a study of T cells in Graves' hyperthyroidism and ophthalmopathy (dated by TCRdb to the late 2010s). Libraries were prepared through multiplex PCR. The instrument was an Illumina HiSeq 2000. Amplification of TCR beta CDR3 regions was carried out from RNA transcripts. A first-round RT-PCR of the TCR CDR3 used the HTBI primer set with the Qiagen OneStep RT-PCR kit. TCRdb handled the public reads itself, with Q25 trimming in fastp and clone calling in MiXCR, and kept productive beta chains. Every CDR3 protein is listed once, alongside the most common genes and DNA of its rows. This sample gives 400,000 to 500,000 distinct CDR3 sequences in total; over 13% of them show up just once. The ten largest clones add up to around 17% of the sample. The sequenced sample consisted of blood. The receptor source for this set is a young woman with Graves' hyperthyroidism.

This clonotype was picked up many times. The chain employs TRBV7-6 and TRBJ2-7, with 9 bases fitting TRBD1. V shed 4 bases and J 2 bases; nucleotides not matched to a gene: 3. This CDR3 spans 14 amino acids. Germline V gives CDR1 SGHVS, CDR2 FNYEAQ. The CDR3 sequence: CASSSGQGPYEQYF. Written as DNA, the CDR3 is TGTGCCAGCAGCTCAGGACAGGGGCCCTACGAGCAGTACTTC.

This clonotype has at least ten counts. J is TRBJ2-1 and V is TRBV11-3; 7 bases fit TRBD2. This CDR3 comprises 16 residues. J was trimmed by 3 bases and V by 5 bases; bases with no gene match: 10. The germline gives CDR1 SGHNT, CDR2 YENEEA. The CDR3 sequence is CASSPGDYRSYNEQFF. The DNA of the CDR3 is TGTGCCAGCAGCCCGGGGGACTACAGAAGCTACAATGAGCAGTTCTTC.

The V and J genes are TRBV15 and TRBJ2-1; unclear D gene. V lost 4 bases and J lost 2, with 9 bases in between. The CDR3 is 14 amino acids. Germline V gene sequence: CDR1 LNHNV, CDR2 YYDKDF (reference sequence). The CDR3 nucleotides read TGTGCCACCAGCACCGGTCCAACCTACAATGAGCAGTTCTTC. Its translation is CATSTGPTYNEQFF.

This rearrangement joins TRBV6-1 to TRBJ2-3, with D unresolved. CDR1 and CDR2 (germline): MNHNS, SASEGT. This CDR3 has 14 residues. V lost 1 base, J lost 0 bases, and 5 bases lay in between. The CDR3 DNA follows: TGTGCCAGCAGTGAAGACAGTAGCACAGATACGCAGTATTTT. As protein: CASSEDSSTDTQYF.

This clonotype has at least ten counts. This chain links TRBV18 with TRBJ1-3; unclear D gene. The V gene's germline CDR1 is KGHSH and CDR2 LQKENI. The V gene lost 0 bases and the J gene lost 1 base, with 7 bases spanning the gap. CDR3 length: 15 residues. Here the CDR3 reads CASSPPAQSGNTIYF. The CDR3 DNA follows: TGTGCCAGCTCACCACCGGCCCAGTCTGGAAACACCATATATTTT.

This clonotype was seen repeatedly, ten times or more. The rearrangement links TRBV6-6 to TRBJ2-7, with unresolved D. Trimming stripped 2 bases from V and 3 bases from J, with 17 bases between. Germline assignment: CDR1 MNHNY and CDR2 SVGAGI (reference sequence). This CDR3 region has 16 residues. The CDR3 bases are TGTGCCAGCAGTTACGGCCGCGACACGCTTTACTACGAGCAGTACGTC. This translates into CASSYGRDTLYYEQYV.

The V call is TRBV28, the J call TRBJ1-4; 9 nucleotides match TRBD1. Germline V gene lookup returns CDR1 MDHEN and CDR2 SYDVKM. The CDR3 spans 15 residues. J gave up 10 bases and V 6 bases, and 12 bases lay outside the gene matches. The DNA of the CDR3 is TGTGCCAGCAGGCCTACCGGGACAGGGCACGGAAAACTGTTTTTT. Residues: CASRPTGTGHGKLFF.

This clonotype came up many times. The rearrangement links TRBV11-3 to TRBJ1-1; a weak D match, TRBD1 (6 bases). V dropped 5 bases and J dropped 3 bases, with 25 bases sitting between them. The CDR3 has 18 residues. The germline V gene encodes CDR1 SGHNT and CDR2 YENEEA. For the CDR3, the DNA is TGTGCCAGCAGCCCCGGGGGAAACGGGGGGCTCTGGGACACTGAAGCTTTCTTT. It encodes CASSPGGNGGLWDTEAFF. The variable domain in full, with the rest retrieved from reference TRBV11-3 and TRBJ1-1, is EAGVVQSPRYKIIEKKQPVAFWCNPISGHNTLYWYLQNLGQGPELLIRYENEEAVDDSQLPKDRFSAERLKGVDSTLKIQPAELGDSAVYLCASSPGGNGGLWDTEAFFGQGTRLTVV.

This clonotype has a count of ten or more. The rearrangement joins TRBV6-1 to TRBJ1-5; no reliable D call. Looked up from germline, CDR1 is MNHNS and CDR2 is SASEGT. V dropped 6 bases and J dropped 3 bases, with 18 bases sitting between them. This CDR3 has 16 amino acids. The CDR3 sequence: CASSETGRRYNQPQHF. The CDR3, as DNA: TGTGCCAGCAGCGAAACCGGGCGGAGGTACAATCAGCCCCAGCATTTT.

This clonotype was observed many times. V and J are TRBV5-5 and TRBJ1-5; D is perhaps TRBD1 (6 bases). Germline CDR1 SGHKS, CDR2 YYEKEE (reference sequence). The V end was cut by 3 bases, the J end by 2 bases, with 12 bases between. CDR3 size: 15 residues. CDR3 nucleotide sequence: TGTGCCAGCAGCTCGACAGGCTCGGGCAATCAGCCCCAGCATTTT. Translation gives CASSSTGSGNQPQHF.

This clonotype showed up many times. The genes are TRBV27 and TRBJ1-6; D remains unclear. There are 14 residues in the CDR3. V was pared by 7 bases and J by 4 bases, with 11 bases between. Germline CDR1 is MNHEY and CDR2 is SMNVEV (reference sequence). The CDR3: CASTTGSYNSPLHF. As DNA, the CDR3 is TGTGCCAGCACCACCGGGAGTTATAATTCACCCCTCCACTTT.

This clonotype was seen once. This chain joins TRBV29-1 and TRBJ1-1; a possible D gene is TRBD1 (5 bases). CDR1 is SQVTM, CDR2 ANQGSEA, per germline. The CDR3 totals 10 residues. V was shortened by 8 bases and J by 4 bases, with 8 bases between the two germline ends. CDR3 in amino acids: CSHGATEAFF. CDR3 coding DNA: TGCAGCCACGGGGCCACTGAAGCTTTCTTT.

This chain uses TRBV6-1 with TRBJ2-7; D uncertain. The CDR3 covers 12 residues. The germline CDR1 and CDR2 sequences are MNHNS and SASEGT. Trimming removed 6 bases from V and 3 bases from J, with 9 bases in between. The chain's CDR3 is CASSPDDYEQYV. The CDR3 coding sequence is TGTGCCAGCAGCCCGGACGACTACGAGCAGTACGTC.